These 27 T cell receptor beta chains originate from one sample sequenced in a study of Ad26.COV2.S vaccination and SARS-CoV-2 variants. Noted treatment: 15 to 20 received Ad26.COV2.S at low or high dose, single or two shots; about 5 received placebo; per-sample allocation not given. Sampling was performed 63 days after the first vaccine or placebo injection. Repertoires were generated with immunoSEQ multiplex PCR, while TCRdb's copy carries only in-frame clones and drops some. The table has under 550,000 clones, approximately 92% seen once. The sample in question was peripheral blood, obtained in a trial of Ad26.COV2.S vaccine versus placebo. These receptor sequences come from a person aged 18-60 years who received the Ad26.COV2.S COVID-19 vaccine or a placebo.

This chain joins TRBV5-4 and TRBJ2-7; D ambiguous. The V gene lost 1 base and the J gene lost 5 bases, with 7 bases spanning the gap. CDR1 is SGHNT and CDR2 is YYREEE in the germline V gene (reference sequence). This CDR3 is 12 amino acids long. The CDR3: CASSLSSHEQYF. The DNA of the CDR3 is TGTGCCAGCAGCTTGTCGTCCCACGAGCAGTACTTC.

The chain couples TRBV7-3 to TRBJ2-1, with unresolved D. CDR1 is SGHTA and CDR2 is FQGTGA in the germline V gene. The V gene lost 5 bases and the J gene lost 0 bases, with 14 bases spanning the gap. CDR3 size: 16 residues. CDR3 region: CASSPAPYSSYNEQFF. DNA of the CDR3: TGTGCCAGCAGCCCGGCCCCATACAGCTCCTACAATGAGCAGTTCTTC.

The V gene is TRBV29-1, the J gene TRBJ1-4; D call uncertain. From germline, CDR1 is SQVTM and CDR2 ANQGSEA. The ends were cut back, 5 bases at V and 0 bases at J, with 7 bases in the middle. The CDR3 length is 13 residues. CDR3: CSVRLATNEKLFF. The CDR3 DNA sequence: TGCAGCGTTCGTTTAGCAACTAATGAAAAACTGTTTTTT.

The J gene is TRBJ2-5, the V gene TRBV6-5, with no clear D. V lost 5 bases, J lost 5 bases, and 6 bases lay in between. Germline V gives CDR1 MNHEY, CDR2 SVGAGI. The CDR3 spans 11 residues. The CDR3 DNA follows: TGTGCCAGCAGTACGACCGAGACCCAGTACTTC. Translating gives CASSTTETQYF.

The chain uses TRBV18 and TRBJ2-5; D possibly corresponds to TRBD1 (6 bases). V shed 4 bases and J shed 4 bases, with 16 bases lying between them. CDR3 size: 15 residues. CDR1 is KGHSH and CDR2 is LQKENI in the germline V gene. In DNA form, the CDR3 reads TGTGCCAGCTCACTAGCGAGGGGGTTAGGAGAGACCCAGTACTTC. Protein product: CASSLARGLGETQYF.

V gene TRBV3-1 (or the pseudogene TRBV3-2) combines with J gene TRBJ1-5; D is uncertain. V gave up 0 bases and J gave up 3 bases, with 15 bases separating them. The CDR3 is 17 residues long. Germline loops: CDR1 LGHDT, CDR2 YNNKEL (reference sequence). CDR3 nucleotides: TGTGCCAGCAGCCAAGAGGTAAATATTGGCGCCAATCAGCCCCAGCATTTT. Translation: CASSQEVNIGANQPQHF.

This sequence joins TRBV3-1 (or the pseudogene TRBV3-2) and TRBJ2-1; weak D call: TRBD2 (6 bases). With 0 bases removed from V and 0 bases from J, the gap between germline ends came to 24 bases. CDR1 is LGHDT, CDR2 YNNKEL, per germline (reference sequence). The CDR3 consists of 21 residues. The CDR3 coding sequence is TGTGCCAGCAGCCAAGAGATTCGGGGAGGACCCATTTCATTCTCCTACAATGAGCAGTTCTTC. It is translated as CASSQEIRGGPISFSYNEQFF.

The sample holds one count of this clone. The chain uses TRBV4-1 and TRBJ1-2, with D unresolved. The V and J ends lost 3 bases and 5 bases respectively, with 7 bases between them. The CDR3 sequence is 12 residues long. Germline V gene sequence: CDR1 MGHRA, CDR2 YSYEKL. CDR3 DNA: TGCGCCAGCAGCCATTACTCTTATGGCTACACCTTC. Residues: CASSHYSYGYTF.

The chain has TRBV30 and TRBJ2-5, with D tentatively TRBD2 (6 bases). This CDR3 has 14 amino acids. Trimming left V 0 bases short and J 5 bases short, with 13 bases between. The germline gives CDR1 GTSNPN, CDR2 SVGIG (reference sequence). The CDR3 region is CAWSVQLEGETQYF. The CDR3 bases are TGTGCCTGGAGTGTACAACTGGAGGGGGAGACCCAGTACTTC.

The chain employs TRBV5-3 and TRBJ2-3; the match to TRBD2 covers 8 bases. TRBV5-3 falls under the ORF class, with uncertain function. The CDR3 sequence is 20 residues long. The trim removed 3 bases at V and 7 bases at J, leaving 25 bases unmatched. The DNA for the CDR3 is TGTGCCAGAAGCTCCCCGGGGGGGGTTAGCGGAGAAGACCTCAAGTATACGCAGTATTTT. It specifies CARSSPGGVSGEDLKYTQYF.

This clone was detected only a few times. The rearrangement links TRBV30 to TRBJ2-1; no definite D call. Germline values: CDR1 GTSNPN, CDR2 SVGIG (reference sequence). The ends were cut back, 7 bases at V and 0 bases at J, with 16 bases in the middle. The CDR3 extends over 15 amino acids. The CDR3 DNA reads TGTGCCTCGAAGTCTAGGGAAGGCTCCTACAATGAGCAGTTCTTC. This codes for CASKSREGSYNEQFF.

The table lists this clone with a count of one. This chain connects TRBV19 to TRBJ1-1; D unresolved. V lost 3 bases to trimming and J lost 2 bases, with 7 bases between them. The CDR3 covers 13 residues. Per the germline V gene, CDR1 is LNHDA and CDR2 is SQIVND (reference sequence). The CDR3 DNA reads as TGTGCCAGTAGTATGAGTCTTAACACTGAAGCTTTCTTT. This translates into CASSMSLNTEAFF.

The chain carries TRBV19 and TRBJ1-6; maybe TRBD1 (5 bases). Germline CDR1 LNHDA, CDR2 SQIVND (reference sequence). The ends were cut back, 3 bases at V and 0 bases at J, with 15 bases in the middle. The CDR3 totals 18 residues. CDR3 coding DNA: TGTGCCAGTAGTATTCGGCGGTCAGGGAGCTCCTATAATTCACCCCTCCACTTT. Translated: CASSIRRSGSSYNSPLHF.

The chain couples TRBV6-5 to TRBJ2-3; TRBD1 aligns across 10 bases. The CDR3 loop spans 15 amino acids. Germline-derived CDR1 and CDR2 are MNHEY and SVGAGI. J gave up 6 bases and V 2 bases, and 5 bases lay outside the gene matches. CDR3: CASSYAGQGFDTQYF. CDR3 in DNA: TGTGCCAGCAGTTACGCGGGACAGGGGTTCGATACGCAGTATTTT.

This chain connects TRBV11-3 to TRBJ2-1; TRBD2 might be the D (6 bases). CDR1 and CDR2 from the germline V gene are SGHNT and YENEEA. The CDR3 runs 14 residues. The ends were cut back, 5 bases at V and 2 bases at J, with 10 bases in the middle. The CDR3 DNA reads as TGTGCCAGCAGCCAGACGGGGGCCTACAATGAGCAGTTCTTC. Its protein is CASSQTGAYNEQFF.

This chain joins TRBV28 and TRBJ2-3; D possibly corresponds to TRBD2 (5 bases). The CDR3 has 15 residues. Trimming left V 3 bases short and J 10 bases short, with 20 bases between. CDR1 is MDHEN and CDR2 is SYDVKM in the germline V gene. CDR3 DNA sequence: TGTGCCAGCAGTTTTTTGGGATCCGAATCGGAGGCGCAGTATTTT. Translation gives CASSFLGSESEAQYF. Together with reference TRBV28 and TRBJ2-3, the CDR3 gives the full variable domain: DVKVTQSSRYLVKRTGEKVFLECVQDMDHENMFWYRQDPGLGLRLIYFSYDVKMKEKGDIPEGYSVSREKKERFSLILESASTNQTSMYLCASSFLGSESEAQYFGPGTRLTVL.

The V gene is TRBV7-2, the J gene TRBJ2-5; TRBD1 aligns across 8 bases. The CDR3 length is 16 residues. Trimming at V came to 0 bases and at J to 1 base, leaving 4 bases not matched to a gene. Germline values: CDR1 SGHTA, CDR2 FQGNSA. This chain's CDR3 is CASSLAWTGTQETQYF. CDR3 in DNA: TGTGCCAGCAGCTTAGCGTGGACAGGGACCCAAGAGACCCAGTACTTC.

The rearrangement joins TRBV6-5 to TRBJ2-7; 10 bases align to TRBD2. CDR1 and CDR2 (germline): MNHEY, SVGAGI. CDR3 length: 15 residues. V lost 6 bases, J lost 2 bases, and 7 bases stayed unmatched. CDR3 loop: CASSRGLADTYEQYF. The CDR3 DNA sequence: TGTGCCAGCAGCCGCGGACTAGCGGACACCTACGAGCAGTACTTC.

This clone was counted once. V gene TRBV7-9 combines with J gene TRBJ2-7, with TRBD2 matching over 7 bases. Unmatched junction bases numbered 7, after V lost 5 bases and J lost 3 bases. The germline V gene has CDR1 SEHNR and CDR2 FQNEAQ (reference sequence). The CDR3 contains 14 residues. The CDR3 DNA is TGTGCCAGCAGCCCGAGGACTAGTAACTACGAGCAGTACTTC. This gives the protein CASSPRTSNYEQYF.

The J gene is TRBJ1-2, the V gene TRBV5-1, with D tentatively TRBD1 (5 bases). The CDR3 runs 14 residues. Germline V gene data show CDR1 as SGHRS and CDR2 as YFSETQ. Trimming shortened V by 0 bases and J by 8 bases, and 14 bases separated the two germline ends. The DNA of the CDR3 is TGCGCCAGCAGCTTGGATGGGGGGAGGTACGGCTACACCTTC. Its protein is CASSLDGGRYGYTF.

This chain connects TRBV7-2 to TRBJ2-3, with 7 bases that match TRBD2. CDR3 length: 15 amino acids. Germline CDR1 and CDR2: SGHTA and FQGNSA. J gave up 2 bases and V 3 bases, and 5 bases lay outside the gene matches. The CDR3 here is CASSLSGLVTDTQYF. For the CDR3, the DNA is TGTGCCAGCAGCTTGTCCGGACTAGTCACAGATACGCAGTATTTT.

The V gene is TRBV2, the J gene TRBJ2-1, with a tentative D call TRBD2 (6 bases). CDR3 length: 14 residues. V was clipped by 7 bases and J by 6 bases, with 16 bases between them. The V gene's germline CDR1 is SNHLY and CDR2 FYNNEI. CDR3 in DNA: TGTGCCAGCACCCCACTAGCACTTGCCAATGAGCAGTTCTTC. It yields the protein CASTPLALANEQFF.

As for this clone: The junction shows a germline mismatch at one end, possibly a read error. The J gene is TRBJ2-1, the V gene TRBV7-7; 10 bases match TRBD1. Looked up from germline, CDR1 is SSHAT and CDR2 is FNYEAQ (reference sequence). The CDR3 is 15 residues long. The CDR3 protein is CASSPPGTGANEQFF. In nucleotides, the CDR3 is TGTGCTAGCAGCCCTCCCGGGACAGGGGCAAATGAGCAGTTCTTC. Looking up the rest from reference TRBV7-7 and TRBJ2-1 gives the full variable domain: GAGVSQSPRYKVTKRGQDVTLRCDPISSHATLYWYQQALGQGPEFLTYFNYEAQPDKSGLPSDRFSAERPEGSISTLTIQRTEQRDSAMYRCASSPPGTGANEQFFGPGTRLTVL.

The CDR3 nucleotides are TGTGCCTGGAGTCCAACCGACAGGGGATGGGACGAGCAGTACTTC. Its protein product is CAWSPTDRGWDEQYF. The V gene is TRBV30, the J gene TRBJ2-7; TRBD1 aligns across 8 bases. V dropped 2 bases and J dropped 5; count of bases not matched to a gene: 11. CDR1 is GTSNPN, CDR2 SVGIG, per germline (reference sequence). The CDR3 spans 15 residues.

The chain recombines TRBV5-5 with TRBJ2-7; D gene ambiguous. Trimming left V 2 bases short and J 7 bases short, with 13 bases between. Germline V gives CDR1 SGHKS, CDR2 YYEKEE (reference sequence). The CDR3 is made up of 13 amino acids. CDR3 residues: CASSLSTVEEQYF. The CDR3 nucleotides are TGTGCCAGCAGCTTATCAACCGTCGAGGAGCAGTACTTC.

The chain joins TRBV7-8 to TRBJ2-7; 8 nucleotides agree with TRBD2. Losses at the gene ends were 6 bases for V and 0 bases for J; bases not matched to a gene: 1. CDR1 SGHVS and CDR2 FQNEAQ come from the germline V gene. The CDR3 contains 13 residues. The CDR3 nucleotides read TGTGCCAGCAGGGGGACTAGCTCCTACGAGCAGTACTTC. It yields the protein CASRGTSSYEQYF.

This chain connects TRBV6-1 to TRBJ1-5; D ambiguous. V was pared by 6 bases and J by 2 bases, with 17 bases between. Germline-derived CDR1 and CDR2 are MNHNS and SASEGT. The CDR3 covers 16 residues. CDR3 sequence: CASSERTPRGNQPQHF. CDR3 coding DNA: TGTGCCAGCAGCGAACGGACCCCCCGGGGCAATCAGCCCCAGCATTTT.